This TCR beta chain was recorded in a study of beta chain features in type 1 diabetes. Study results and caveats: Insertions were fewer and deletions more numerous at VDJ junctions in type 1 diabetes patients.

Expressed TCRB transcripts were sequenced, since all the RNA that had been isolated was reverse transcribed. Around 4 million reads per sample were averaged for naive, central memory and regulatory samples. The method was immunoSEQ multiplex PCR; TCRdb's version includes in-frame clones alone and lacks a portion of them. The repertoire holds under 400,000 clones, 10% to 15% seen once, with around 0.015% in the top ten. Per germline, CDR1 MDHEN and CDR2 SYDVKM. CDR3 length: 15 residues. J lost 8 bases, V lost 6 bases, and 9 bases had no gene match. This clone came up a few times. What it recognizes is unknown. CD4+ naive, central memory, regulatory and stem cell-like memory cells were sorted via CD45RO/CCR7/CD25/CD127/CD95/CD27. The authors obtained over 98% purity in all sorted populations.

The V call is TRBV28, the J call TRBJ2-3; TRBD2 aligns across 12 bases. The sample consisted of naive CD4+ T cells from blood. This sequence originates from a man aged 18 to 29 in good health. CDR3 protein: CASRSRLAGVSTQYF. CDR3 coding DNA: TGTGCCAGCAGATCTAGACTAGCGGGGGTTAGTACGCAGTATTTT.